This T cell receptor (beta chain) appears in the sequencing data of a study of T cell responses to AZD1222 COVID-19 vaccine. Deletions cut 6 bases from V and 4 bases from J, with 5 bases between. The CDR3 is made up of 10 amino acids. Germline lookup yields CDR1 DFQATT and CDR2 SNEGSKA (reference sequence). Sequencing was performed with immunoSEQ multiplex PCR; in TCRdb, only in-frame clones are kept and a portion is missing. This sample has 110,000 or so clones, with roughly 86% found just once. The genes are TRBV20-1 and TRBJ2-3; no reliable D call. This receptor was identified in an adult in good health. This specimen consisted of peripheral blood, obtained on day 0 of AZD1222 vaccination. CDR3 residues: CSAWADTQYF. In nucleotides, the CDR3 is TGCAGTGCCTGGGCAGATACGCAGTATTTT.